This is a list of T cell receptor beta chains from one sample in a study of patients and donors after allogeneic stem cell transplantation. Each CDR3 protein is one row after TCRdb ran MiXCR on the RT-PCR reads. The data contain approximately 150,000 distinct CDR3 sequences, about 29% of them seen just once; the ten biggest clones take up about 3%. The sample consisted of blood, either unsorted or a sorted T cell fraction (not recorded which). The receptors come from a human donor who was either an allogeneic HSCT recipient or a stem cell or donor lymphocyte infusion donor (not recorded which). It is not recorded whose cells these are; they may come from a transplant donor. Each CDR3 is given with its conserved first and last residue. Each record gives: J gene, clone size, V gene, D gene, CDR3 length, CDR3 protein, CDR3 DNA. The D gene is left open where the match is weak. Rows give clone size only sometimes, using once, few, many, or a class for an expanded clone.

>TRBJ2-1|few|TRBV18|-|14
CASSPGDSYNEQFF
TGTGCCAGCTCACCAGGAGACTCCTACAATGAGCAGTTCTTC
>TRBJ1-4|few|TRBV29-1|-|14
CSVRPQGGGKKLFF
TGCAGCGTCCGACCACAGGGAGGTGGAAAAAAACTGTTTTTT
>TRBJ2-1|few|TRBV6-2/TRBV6-3|TRBD1|14
CATKTGGSYNEQFF
TGTGCCACCAAAACAGGGGGCTCCTACAATGAGCAGTTCTTC
>TRBJ2-7|few|TRBV15|-|16
CATSRPPGRVSYEQYF
TGTGCCACCAGCAGACCTCCCGGACGGGTCTCATACGAGCAGTACTTC
>TRBJ1-6|many|TRBV20-1|-|12
CSASTDNSPLHF
TGCAGTGCTTCGACGGATAATTCACCCCTCCACTTT
>TRBJ2-1|-|TRBV20-1|-|12
CSASLGDNEQFF
TGCAGTGCTAGTTTGGGGGACAATGAGCAGTTCTTC
>TRBJ2-7|-|TRBV3-1|-|14
CASSRAGFSYEQYF
TGTGCCAGCAGCCGGGCGGGGTTTTCCTACGAGCAGTACTTC
>TRBJ2-3|-|TRBV6-2/TRBV6-3|-|15
CASSNFRTVADTQYF
TGTGCCAGCAGTAATTTCCGGACAGTAGCAGATACGCAGTATTTT
>TRBJ2-5|-|TRBV10-3|-|12
CAISGVQETQYF
TGTGCCATCAGTGGGGTCCAAGAGACCCAGTACTTC
>TRBJ2-7|many|TRBV12-3/TRBV12-4|TRBD1|14
CASSFRDRIYEQYF
TGTGCCAGCAGTTTCAGGGACAGGATATACGAGCAGTACTTC
>TRBJ2-5|-|TRBV24-1|-|13
CATSDFTTETQYF
TGTGCCACCAGTGATTTCACGACTGAGACCCAGTACTTC
>TRBJ2-7|-|TRBV7-9|-|16
CASSLASTIRDYEQYF
TGTGCCAGCAGCTTAGCAAGCACCATCCGGGACTACGAGCAGTACTTC
>TRBJ2-3|-|TRBV6-2/TRBV6-3|TRBD2|11
CASSWGLVRYF
TGTGCCAGCAGTTGGGGACTAGTGAGGTATTTT
>TRBJ2-1|few|TRBV12-3/TRBV12-4|-|16
CASSFLVGLSYNEQFF
TGTGCCAGCAGTTTTCTAGTGGGACTTTCCTACAATGAGCAGTTCTTC
>TRBJ2-7|-|TRBV27|-|14
CASSLYRGSYEQYF
TGTGCCAGCAGTTTGTACCGCGGTAGCTACGAGCAGTACTTC
>TRBJ2-5|-|TRBV5-1|-|17
CASSLNPAPAYQETQYF
TGCGCCAGCAGCTTGAATCCCGCCCCGGCTTACCAAGAGACCCAGTACTTC
>TRBJ2-3|-|TRBV6-5|-|16
CASSYSNRPGVDTQYF
TGTGCCAGCAGTTACTCGAACCGCCCGGGGGTAGATACGCAGTATTTT
>TRBJ2-6|once|TRBV5-5|-|15
CASSLTGAGANVLTF
TGTGCCAGCAGCCTAACAGGTGCTGGGGCCAACGTCCTGACTTTC
>TRBJ2-7|-|TRBV29-1|-|16
CSVSYLRGGPPYEQYF
TGCAGCGTTTCTTACCTCCGTGGCGGCCCACCCTACGAGCAGTACTTC
>TRBJ1-1|-|TRBV6-2/TRBV6-3|TRBD1|18
CASTQGTGISPMNTEAFF
TGTGCCAGCACCCAGGGGACAGGGATCTCTCCGATGAACACTGAAGCTTTCTTT
>TRBJ2-7|-|TRBV6-5|-|13
CASSFGLTYEQYF
TGTGCCAGCAGTTTCGGCCTGACCTACGAGCAGTACTTC
>TRBJ2-7|once|TRBV29-1|-|12
CSYGLPPYEQYF
TGCAGTTACGGACTCCCTCCCTACGAGCAGTACTTC
>TRBJ2-7|-|TRBV4-3|-|15
CASSQASGTSYEQYF
TGCGCCAGCAGCCAAGCTTCCGGGACTTCATACGAGCAGTACTTC
>TRBJ2-3|-|TRBV7-2|-|13
CASSLARTDTQYF
TGTGCCAGCAGCTTAGCCCGCACAGATACGCAGTATTTT
>TRBJ2-3|-|TRBV4-3|TRBD2|17
CASSPWGTSGMTDTQYF
TGCGCCAGCAGCCCCTGGGGGACTAGCGGGATGACAGATACGCAGTATTTT
>TRBJ1-1|many|TRBV5-1|-|16
CASSFEGLEANTEAFF
TGCGCCAGCAGCTTTGAGGGGTTGGAAGCGAACACTGAAGCTTTCTTT
>TRBJ2-1|-|TRBV5-4|TRBD2|15
CASTLRRETGNEQFF
TGTGCCAGCACCCTGCGGCGGGAGACGGGAAATGAGCAGTTCTTC
>TRBJ2-1|-|TRBV2|TRBD2|14
CAIDGGYFYNEQFF
TGTGCTATTGACGGGGGGTACTTCTACAATGAGCAGTTCTTC
>TRBJ1-2|once|TRBV4-2|TRBD1|14
CASSQEGGGPGYTF
TGTGCCAGCAGCCAAGAGGGAGGGGGCCCTGGCTACACCTTC
>TRBJ2-3|-|TRBV12-3/TRBV12-4|-|12
CASSPAPDTQYF
TGTGCCAGCAGTCCCGCCCCAGATACGCAGTATTTT
>TRBJ2-5|-|TRBV5-6|TRBD2|15
CASIKTAGILETQYF
TGTGCCAGCATAAAGACAGCGGGAATTTTGGAGACCCAGTACTTC
>TRBJ1-4|few|TRBV12-3/TRBV12-4|-|14
CASSSGPWDEKLFF
TGTGCCAGCAGTTCAGGGCCATGGGATGAAAAACTGTTTTTT
>TRBJ1-2|-|TRBV20-1|-|15
CSARERADSPNGYTF
TGCAGTGCTAGAGAACGGGCGGATAGCCCTAATGGCTACACCTTC
>TRBJ1-3|-|TRBV25-1|-|14
CASSESLIGNTIYF
TGTGCCAGCAGTGAATCCCTGATCGGAAACACCATATATTTT
>TRBJ1-5|-|TRBV6-1|-|15
CASSESRYSNQPQHF
TGTGCCAGCAGTGAAAGTAGGTATAGCAATCAGCCCCAGCATTTT
>TRBJ2-5|-|TRBV5-5|TRBD1|16
CASSPGQGGIQETQYF
TGTGCCAGCAGCCCGGGACAGGGGGGAATCCAAGAGACCCAGTACTTC
>TRBJ2-7|few|TRBV20-1|-|11
CSATRDYEQYF
TGCAGTGCTACAAGGGACTACGAGCAGTACTTC
>TRBJ1-5|few|TRBV12-3/TRBV12-4|-|13
CASSLQEPQPQHF
TGTGCCAGCAGTTTGCAGGAGCCTCAGCCCCAGCATTTT
>TRBJ2-5|-|TRBV7-9|-|14
CASSLRTGQETQYF
TGTGCCAGCAGCCTCCGAACAGGACAAGAGACCCAGTACTTC
>TRBJ2-5|-|TRBV10-3|TRBD1|15
CAITSDRGAQETQYF
TGTGCCATCACCTCGGACAGGGGTGCCCAAGAGACCCAGTACTTC
>TRBJ2-1|-|TRBV18|TRBD1|14
CASSPGQGYNEQFF
TGTGCCAGCTCACCGGGACAGGGCTACAATGAGCAGTTCTTC
>TRBJ2-7|-|TRBV7-9|TRBD2|15
CASSPRTSGSLEQYF
TGTGCCAGCAGCCCCAGGACTAGCGGGAGTCTTGAGCAGTACTTC
>TRBJ2-5|-|TRBV18|-|17
CASSPFLLRGGQETQYF
TGTGCCAGCTCACCGTTCCTTCTCAGGGGTGGACAAGAGACCCAGTACTTC
>TRBJ2-1|few|TRBV7-9|-|15
CASSLSLALYNEQFF
TGTGCCAGCAGCTTAAGCCTAGCGCTCTACAATGAGCAGTTCTTC
>TRBJ1-2|many|TRBV6-5|-|13
CASSYDLNYGYTF
TGTGCCAGCAGTTACGACCTTAACTATGGCTACACCTTC
>TRBJ2-3|-|TRBV7-3|-|13
CASSTPNTDTQYF
TGTGCCAGCAGCACACCTAACACAGATACGCAGTATTTT
>TRBJ2-1|-|TRBV18|TRBD2|17
CASSPPGLAGGEYEQFF
TGTGCCAGCTCACCACCGGGACTAGCGGGAGGAGAATATGAGCAGTTCTTC
>TRBJ2-5|few|TRBV6-6|TRBD2|15
CASSYAGGLGETQYF
TGTGCCAGCAGTTACGCGGGGGGACTGGGGGAGACCCAGTACTTC
>TRBJ1-1|-|TRBV5-1|-|16
CASSDPRETFTTEAFF
TGCGCCAGCAGCGACCCCAGGGAAACCTTTACAACTGAAGCTTTCTTT
>TRBJ2-3|-|TRBV27|-|14
CASSFFGGQDTQYF
TGTGCCAGCAGTTTTTTTGGCGGTCAAGATACGCAGTATTTT
>TRBJ2-2|-|TRBV3-1|-|13
CASSQEFTGELFF
TGTGCCAGCAGCCAAGAGTTCACCGGGGAGCTGTTTTTT
>TRBJ1-4|-|TRBV6-6|-|16
CASSYSSGGRSEKLFF
TGTGCCAGCAGTTACTCGAGTGGGGGACGGAGTGAAAAACTGTTTTTT
>TRBJ2-5|few|TRBV7-2|TRBD2|17
CASSLGASGPKGETQYF
TGTGCCAGCAGCTTAGGGGCTAGCGGACCCAAAGGAGAGACCCAGTACTTC
>TRBJ2-7|few|TRBV19|-|13
CASSITRTYEQYF
TGTGCCAGTAGTATAACCCGCACCTACGAGCAGTACTTC
>TRBJ2-7|-|TRBV5-1|-|13
CASSTGPTYEQYF
TGCGCCAGCAGTACAGGGCCGACCTACGAGCAGTACTTC
>TRBJ1-4|few|TRBV6-6|-|17
CASSITPRDSTNEKLFF
TGTGCCAGCAGTATTACACCCAGGGATTCAACTAATGAAAAACTGTTTTTT
>TRBJ2-1|-|TRBV24-1|-|14
CATVGGAGYNEQFF
TGTGCCACCGTAGGGGGAGCGGGGTACAATGAGCAGTTCTTC
>TRBJ1-1|few|TRBV3-1|TRBD1|17
CASSQGLLRDRSTEAFF
TGTGCCAGCAGCCAAGGCTTACTCAGGGACAGGTCCACTGAAGCTTTCTTT
>TRBJ2-3|-|TRBV5-6|TRBD1|15
CASSLEGQGTDTQYF
TGTGCCAGCAGCTTGGAGGGACAGGGCACAGATACGCAGTATTTT
>TRBJ2-5|-|TRBV7-9|-|15
CASSLGPRYQETQYF
TGTGCCAGCAGTTTAGGTCCCAGGTACCAAGAGACCCAGTACTTC